This TCR beta chain was sequenced in a study of blood T cell repertoires in COVID-19. The wider study: Both acute and convalescent COVID-19 samples were obtained from the United States, Italy and Spain. PBMCs, B-cell-depleted T cells, or T cells provided the cDNA or gDNA that made up the material.

V gave up 1 base and J gave up 8 bases; unmatched junction bases: 2. Looked up from germline, CDR1 is GTSNPN and CDR2 is SVGIG (reference sequence). The CDR3 extends over 13 amino acids. There are many counts of this clone. Methods used by the authors: Amplified reference gene primers provided the basis for estimating nucleated cell counts. The repertoire was sequenced with immunoSEQ multiplex PCR; TCRdb's copy has only in-frame clones and lacks some. V and J calls plus clone size are reproduced from that table; the DNA served to infer D and trimming. The profile shows approximately 400,000 clones, around 89% of them singletons.

Material for sequencing was peripheral blood. The receptor's source is a man aged 35-49 years with acute or convalescent COVID-19. This sequence joins TRBV30 and TRBJ1-4, with 9 bases lining up with TRBD1. The CDR3 nucleotides read TGTGCCTGGAGTGACAGGGGGCCCGAAAAACTGTTTTTT. Translated: CAWSDRGPEKLFF. The variable domain in full, completed from reference TRBV30 and TRBJ1-4, reads SQTIHQWPATLVQPVGSPLSLECTVEGTSNPNLYWYRQAAGRGLQLLFYSVGIGQISSEVPQNLSASRPQDRQFILSSKKLLLSDSGFYLCAWSDRGPEKLFFGSGTQLSVL.